This is a list of T cell receptor beta chains from one sample in a study of shared clonotypes between healthy human individuals. TCRdb's table, derived via immunoSEQ multiplex PCR, lists solely in-frame clones and lacks some. This sample carries 2 million to 2.5 million clones, just over 90% of them seen once, and the ten largest clones take 0.39%. Sequencing was performed on naive CD4+ T cells from PBMCs. Receptors were obtained from a man younger than 30 in good health. Some clones in this sample may be carry-over from other donors' samples. The CDR3 runs from the conserved cysteine through the conserved F or W. A D gene is named only where the DNA matches it firmly. Part of the rows lack a size; the others show once, few, many or a class for expanded clones.

d_gene	v_gene	abundance	j_gene	CDR3aa	CDR3nt
NA	TRBV2	NA	TRBJ1-5	CASSPLNQPQHF	TGTGCCAGCAGCCCCCTCAATCAGCCCCAGCATTTT
NA	TRBV7-2	NA	TRBJ2-1	CASSPGLSNNEQFF	TGTGCCAGCAGCCCTGGTTTATCTAACAATGAGCAGTTCTTC
NA	TRBV30	NA	TRBJ2-7	CAWSLSLSYEQYF	TGTGCCTGGAGTCTAAGTTTAAGTTACGAGCAGTACTTC
NA	TRBV29-1	NA	TRBJ1-4	CSVVQGSNEKLFF	TGCAGCGTTGTTCAGGGTTCTAATGAAAAACTGTTTTTT
NA	TRBV7-9	NA	TRBJ1-6	CASSPTGSSSPLHF	TGTGCCAGCAGCCCAACAGGGAGTTCTTCACCCCTCCACTTT
TRBD2	TRBV18	NA	TRBJ2-3	CASSPYLGTSGRASTDTQYF	TGTGCCAGCTCACCTTACCTCGGGACTAGCGGGAGGGCTAGCACAGATACGCAGTATTTT
NA	TRBV28	NA	TRBJ1-1	CASSLHLQRLQHWEAFF	TGTGCCAGCAGTCTCCATCTCCAGAGGCTCCAACACTGGGAAGCTTTCTTT
TRBD2	TRBV28	NA	TRBJ2-1	CASRKSGTRNEQFF	TGTGCCAGCAGGAAATCCGGGACTAGAAATGAGCAGTTCTTC
TRBD1	TRBV7-2	NA	TRBJ1-5	CASSLARTGSNQPQHF	TGTGCCAGCAGCTTAGCTAGGACAGGGTCCAATCAGCCCCAGCATTTT
NA	TRBV15	NA	TRBJ1-5	CATSKSNQPQHF	TGTGCCACCAGCAAAAGCAATCAGCCCCAGCATTTT
NA	TRBV6-4	NA	TRBJ2-6	CASSVVLGANVLTF	TGTGCCAGCAGTGTGGTGTTAGGGGCCAACGTCCTGACTTTC
TRBD1	TRBV7-3	NA	TRBJ2-2	CASSSGQGANTGELFF	TGTGCCAGCAGCTCCGGTCAGGGGGCGAACACCGGGGAGCTGTTTTTT
NA	TRBV27	few	TRBJ2-2	CASSLWQGSGELFF	TGTGCCAGCAGTTTATGGCAGGGGTCCGGGGAGCTGTTTTTT
TRBD1	TRBV28	NA	TRBJ2-6	CASSFLQGTGANVLTF	TGTGCCAGCAGTTTCCTACAGGGGACTGGGGCCAACGTCCTGACTTTC
NA	TRBV15	NA	TRBJ1-5	CATSSGRGAGNQPQHF	TGTGCCACCAGCAGTGGGCGGGGGGCAGGCAATCAGCCCCAGCATTTT
NA	TRBV7-9	NA	TRBJ1-2	CASRTSGGYGYTF	TGTGCCAGCAGGACTTCTGGAGGCTATGGCTACACCTTC
NA	TRBV14	once	TRBJ2-1	CASSRLRGFNSGYNEQFF	TGTGCCAGCAGCCGGCTGCGGGGCTTTAATAGCGGCTACAATGAGCAGTTCTTC
TRBD2	TRBV14	NA	TRBJ2-3	CASSRRLSAGGQDTQYF	TGTGCCAGCAGCCGCAGGCTCTCAGCGGGGGGCCAGGATACGCAGTATTTT
NA	TRBV6-1	NA	TRBJ2-1	CASSEAAVFATNEQFF	TGTGCCAGCAGTGAGGCGGCAGTTTTTGCTACTAATGAGCAGTTCTTC
NA	TRBV28	NA	TRBJ2-5	CASSLSWTAQETQYF	TGTGCCAGCAGTTTGTCTTGGACAGCCCAAGAGACCCAGTACTTC
NA	TRBV7-9	NA	TRBJ2-2	CASSLAGSTGELFF	TGTGCCAGCAGCTTAGCGGGGAGCACCGGGGAGCTGTTTTTT
NA	TRBV30	NA	TRBJ1-2	CAWSAGSRYGYTF	TGTGCCTGGAGTGCAGGGTCTCGTTATGGCTACACCTTC